These 14 T cell receptor beta chains were all obtained from the same sample, sequenced in a study of cytomegalovirus exposure and HLA in healthy donors. PCR was performed using 60 Vbeta and 13 Jbeta primers. The assay was immunoSEQ multiplex PCR, and TCRdb's table has in-frame clones only and misses some. In the table there are about 200,000 clones, 82% of which are singletons. Sequenced: PBMCs. These receptors were collected from a boy between 2 and 10 years old in good health and CMV-seronegative.

This clone was recorded only once. Other nucleotide sequences from this sample produce the same CDR3. The chain employs TRBV2 and TRBJ1-1, with 7 bases that match TRBD1. CDR1 is SNHLY, CDR2 FYNNEI, per germline. J was trimmed by 0 bases and V by 6 bases; bases with no gene match: 10. The CDR3 consists of 16 residues. CDR3 protein: CASRAQGWDMNTEAFF. The DNA for the CDR3 is TGTGCCAGCAGGGCACAGGGGTGGGACATGAACACTGAAGCTTTCTTT. The full variable domain, its missing parts supplied by reference TRBV2 and TRBJ1-1, is EPEVTQTPSHQVTQMGQEVILRCVPISNHLYFYWYRQILGQKVEFLVSFYNNEISEKSEIFDDQFSVERPDGSNFTLKIRSTKLEDSAMYFCASRAQGWDMNTEAFFGQGTRLTVV.

This rearrangement joins TRBV5-6 to TRBJ1-6; TRBD1 might be the D (6 bases). Between the trimmed V and J ends, which lost 1 base and 10 bases, there was a span of 12 bases. This CDR3 is 14 amino acids long. Looked up from germline, CDR1 is SGHDT and CDR2 is YYEEEE. The CDR3 DNA reads TGTGCCAGCAGCTTGAAGGACAGAAGATCACCCCTCCACTTT. Protein product: CASSLKDRRSPLHF.

The V gene is TRBV2, the J gene TRBJ1-2; 7 positions agree with TRBD1. Trimming removed 3 bases from V and 8 bases from J; junction bases left unmatched: 12. The CDR3 is 15 amino acids. Germline CDR1 reads SNHLY; CDR2 reads FYNNEI. CDR3 protein: CASSERVTGMWGYTF. CDR3 nucleotides: TGTGCCAGCAGTGAGCGGGTGACAGGGATGTGGGGCTACACCTTC.

The rearrangement uses TRBV27 and TRBJ1-1; unclear D gene. Trimming left V 6 bases short and J 0 bases short, with 11 bases between. CDR1 is MNHEY, CDR2 SMNVEV, per germline (reference sequence). The CDR3 extends over 14 amino acids. The CDR3 nucleotides read TGTGCCAGCAGGCCGACGGGGATGAACACTGAAGCTTTCTTT. The encoded protein is CASRPTGMNTEAFF.

This clone showed up just once. The chain links TRBV4-2 to TRBJ1-2; 9 positions agree with TRBD1. CDR3 length: 13 residues. Trimming removed 4 bases from V and 7 bases from J; junction bases left unmatched: 4. Germline V gene data show CDR1 as LGHNA and CDR2 as YNFKEQ. The CDR3 region is CASSRDREGGYTF. DNA of the CDR3: TGTGCCAGCAGCCGGGACAGGGAAGGTGGCTACACCTTC.

The chain carries TRBV5-4 and TRBJ1-1, with D hard to call. The CDR3 contains 14 residues. Germline lookup yields CDR1 SGHNT and CDR2 YYREEE (reference sequence). The V end lost 4 bases, the J end lost 5 bases, and 15 bases lay between the germline ends. The CDR3 spells CASSPGGFITEAFF. The DNA for the CDR3 is TGTGCCAGCAGCCCCGGCGGGTTCATTACTGAAGCTTTCTTT.

This chain links TRBV7-9 with TRBJ2-7, with D tentatively TRBD1 (6 bases). This CDR3 is built from 18 residues. The germline CDR1 and CDR2 sequences are SEHNR and FQNEAQ (reference sequence). V lost 1 base to trimming and J lost 3 bases, with 22 bases between them. The CDR3 reads CASSLETGHTQYIYEQYF. The CDR3 DNA reads as TGTGCCAGCAGCTTAGAGACGGGACACACCCAATATATCTACGAGCAGTACTTC.

The rearrangement uses TRBV30 and TRBJ2-7; TRBD2 aligns across 8 bases. Germline assignment: CDR1 GTSNPN and CDR2 SVGIG (reference sequence). This CDR3 spans 13 amino acids. Losses at the gene ends were 2 bases for V and 5 bases for J; bases not matched to a gene: 5. CDR3 in amino acids: CAWSPGGPNEQYF. CDR3 DNA sequence: TGTGCCTGGAGTCCGGGAGGGCCCAACGAGCAGTACTTC.

J is TRBJ2-1 and V is TRBV6-5, with TRBD2 identical over 12 bases. V shed 5 bases and J 6 bases; nucleotides not matched to a gene: 5. The CDR3 covers 15 residues. Germline assignment: CDR1 MNHEY and CDR2 SVGAGI. In DNA, the CDR3 is TGTGCCAGCAGTCCAGGGACTAGCGGGCCCAATGAGCAGTTCTTC. Translating gives CASSPGTSGPNEQFF.

The J gene is TRBJ2-3, the V gene TRBV5-1; 7 bases line up with TRBD1. Germline values: CDR1 SGHRS, CDR2 YFSETQ. V shed 0 bases, J shed 2 bases, and the junction held 12 bases outside the gene matches. This CDR3 spans 18 amino acids. The CDR3 DNA follows: TGCGCCAGCAGCTTGGCCCCGACAGGGTCTGAGGCCACAGATACGCAGTATTTT. Amino acids: CASSLAPTGSEATDTQYF.

This clone has a handful of counts. V gene TRBV11-2 combines with J gene TRBJ2-7; 8 bases align to TRBD1. There are 14 residues in the CDR3. V dropped 5 bases and J dropped 5; count of bases not matched to a gene: 8. The germline V gene has CDR1 SGHAT and CDR2 FQNNGV. The CDR3 region has the DNA TGTGCCAGCAGCCCTAGGACAGGGTACCACGAGCAGTACTTC. Protein: CASSPRTGYHEQYF.

The V gene is TRBV28, the J gene TRBJ2-5, with D perhaps matching TRBD1 (6 bases). The CDR3 extends over 17 amino acids. Trimming stripped 5 bases from V and 3 bases from J, with 22 bases between. Germline V CDR1 and CDR2: MDHEN, SYDVKM. The CDR3, as DNA: TGTGCCAGCAGTATGATTTCTACAGGGAGTTCGAAAGAGACCCAGTACTTC. This sequence encodes CASSMISTGSSKETQYF.

V usage is TRBV5-4 and J usage is TRBJ1-3; D perhaps matches TRBD1 (5 bases). Germline CDR1 and CDR2: SGHNT and YYREEE (reference sequence). V was shortened by 0 bases and J by 4 bases, with 5 bases between the two germline ends. This CDR3 has 13 residues. CDR3: CASSLGQGNTIYF. As DNA, the CDR3 is TGTGCCAGCAGCTTGGGACAGGGAAACACCATATATTTT.

V is TRBV6-5 and J is TRBJ1-4; a possible D gene is TRBD1 (6 bases). The CDR3 runs 15 residues. Germline CDR1 MNHEY, CDR2 SVGAGI. V lost 6 bases, J lost 6 bases, and 17 bases lay in between. CDR3 region: CASSRDTSFYEKLFF. The CDR3 DNA follows: TGTGCCAGCAGCCGGGACACCAGTTTTTATGAAAAACTGTTTTTT.